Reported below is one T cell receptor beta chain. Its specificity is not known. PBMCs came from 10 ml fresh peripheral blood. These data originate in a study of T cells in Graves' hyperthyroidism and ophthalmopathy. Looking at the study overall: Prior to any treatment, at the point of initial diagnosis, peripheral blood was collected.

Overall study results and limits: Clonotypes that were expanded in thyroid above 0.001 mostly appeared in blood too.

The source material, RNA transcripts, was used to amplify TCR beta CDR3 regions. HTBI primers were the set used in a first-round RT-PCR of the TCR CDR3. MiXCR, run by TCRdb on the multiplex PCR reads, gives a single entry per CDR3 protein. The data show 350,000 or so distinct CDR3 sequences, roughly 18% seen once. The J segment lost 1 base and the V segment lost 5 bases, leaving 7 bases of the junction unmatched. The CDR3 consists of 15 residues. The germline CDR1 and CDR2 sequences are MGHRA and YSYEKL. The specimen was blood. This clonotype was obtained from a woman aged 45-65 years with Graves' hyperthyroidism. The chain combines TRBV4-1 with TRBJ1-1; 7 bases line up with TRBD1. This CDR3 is CASSNLQGTNTEAFF. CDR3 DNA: TGCGCCAGCAGCAACTTACAGGGGACGAACACTGAAGCTTTCTTT.